This TCR beta chain is from a study of blood T cell repertoires in COVID-19. As for the study in general: PBMCs, B-cell-depleted T cells, or T cells provided the cDNA or gDNA that made up the material.

The CDR3 totals 15 residues. V lost 5 bases to trimming and J lost 2 bases; unmatched junction nucleotides: 3. Germline V lookup: CDR1 MNHEY, CDR2 SVGEGT. The assay was immunoSEQ multiplex PCR, and TCRdb's table has in-frame clones only and misses some. The sample has tens of thousands of clones; about 89% are singletons. Material for sequencing was peripheral blood. The chain is built from TRBV6-2 or TRBV6-3 and TRBJ2-6, with 7 bases lining up with TRBD1. The sequence derives from a man aged 45-65 years with COVID-19, enrolled during active disease. The CDR3 spells CASSQTGAGANVLTF. CDR3 sequence (DNA): TGTGCCAGCAGTCAAACAGGGGCTGGGGCCAACGTCCTGACTTTC.